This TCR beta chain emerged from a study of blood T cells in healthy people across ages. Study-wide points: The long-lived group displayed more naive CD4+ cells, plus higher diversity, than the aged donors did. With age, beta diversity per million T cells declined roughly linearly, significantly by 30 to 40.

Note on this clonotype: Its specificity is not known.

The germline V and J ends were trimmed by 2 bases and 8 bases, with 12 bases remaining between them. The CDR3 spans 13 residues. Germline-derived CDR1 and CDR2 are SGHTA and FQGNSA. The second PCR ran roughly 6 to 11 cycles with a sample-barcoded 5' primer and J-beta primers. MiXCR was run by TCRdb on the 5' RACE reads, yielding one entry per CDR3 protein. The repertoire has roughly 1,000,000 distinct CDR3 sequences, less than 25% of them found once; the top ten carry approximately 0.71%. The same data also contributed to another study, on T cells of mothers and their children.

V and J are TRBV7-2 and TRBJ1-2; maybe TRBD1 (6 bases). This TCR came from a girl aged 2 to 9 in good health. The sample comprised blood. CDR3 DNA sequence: TGTGCCAGCAGCTTAAGGCATAGGGGGGGCTACACCTTC. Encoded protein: CASSLRHRGGYTF.